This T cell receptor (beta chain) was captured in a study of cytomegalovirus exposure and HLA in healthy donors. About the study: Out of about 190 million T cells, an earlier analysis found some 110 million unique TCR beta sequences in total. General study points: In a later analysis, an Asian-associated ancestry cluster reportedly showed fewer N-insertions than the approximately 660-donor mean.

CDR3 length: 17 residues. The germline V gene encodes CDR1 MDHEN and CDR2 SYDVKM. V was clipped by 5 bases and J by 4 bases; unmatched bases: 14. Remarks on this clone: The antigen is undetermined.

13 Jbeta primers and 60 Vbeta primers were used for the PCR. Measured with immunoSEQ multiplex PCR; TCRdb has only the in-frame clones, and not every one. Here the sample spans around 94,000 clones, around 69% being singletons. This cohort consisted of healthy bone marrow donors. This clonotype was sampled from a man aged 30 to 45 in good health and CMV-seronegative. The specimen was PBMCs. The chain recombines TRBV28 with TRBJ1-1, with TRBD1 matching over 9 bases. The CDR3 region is CASSPIRTGAFRTEAFF. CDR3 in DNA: TGTGCCAGCAGTCCCATCCGGACAGGGGCCTTCCGCACTGAAGCTTTCTTT.